This TCR beta chain was obtained from a study of Graves' ophthalmopathy and Graves' hyperthyroidism. General study results and limits: The model reached around 64% sensitivity and approximately 72% specificity for predicting ophthalmopathy progression.

RNA transcripts provided the template for amplifying TCR beta CDR3 regions. Second-round multiplex PCR followed a first-round RT-PCR using HTBI primers. TCRdb independently ran MiXCR on the multiplex PCR reads; one entry per CDR3 protein. In the table there are 350,000 or so distinct CDR3 sequences, about 17% of which are singletons. Worth noting for this clonotype: Antigen: not known. A clone one base away is much larger, so this may be a read error.

The study excluded patients with other autoimmune diseases, uncontrolled infections, pregnancy or lactation. Patients were diagnosed from clinical symptoms, serum thyroxine, TRAb, thyroid ultrasound and orbital computed tomography. Out of about 10 ml of fresh peripheral blood, PBMCs were obtained. CDR3 size: 16 residues. V was cut by 4 bases and J by 0 bases, with 14 bases left in between. From germline, CDR1 is KGHDR and CDR2 SFDVKD. The rearrangement uses TRBV24-1 and TRBJ2-5; possible D gene TRBD1, 6 bases. The TCR was taken from an adult man with Graves' ophthalmopathy. The sample was peripheral blood. The CDR3 DNA is TGTGCCACCAGTGACTCTAACAGGGCGTACCAAGAGACCCAGTACTTC. Protein sequence: CATSDSNRAYQETQYF.